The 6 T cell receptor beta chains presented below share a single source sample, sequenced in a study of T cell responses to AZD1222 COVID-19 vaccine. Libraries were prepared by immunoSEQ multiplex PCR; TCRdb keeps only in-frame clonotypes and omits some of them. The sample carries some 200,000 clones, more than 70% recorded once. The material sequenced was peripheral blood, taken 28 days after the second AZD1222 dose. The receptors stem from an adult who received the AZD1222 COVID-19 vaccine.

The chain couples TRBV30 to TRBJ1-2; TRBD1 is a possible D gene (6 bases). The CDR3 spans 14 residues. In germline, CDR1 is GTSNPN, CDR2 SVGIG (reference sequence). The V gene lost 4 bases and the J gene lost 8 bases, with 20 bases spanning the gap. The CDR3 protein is CAWTRTPTGSGYTF. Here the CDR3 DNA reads TGTGCCTGGACCCGAACCCCGACAGGTTCCGGCTACACCTTC.

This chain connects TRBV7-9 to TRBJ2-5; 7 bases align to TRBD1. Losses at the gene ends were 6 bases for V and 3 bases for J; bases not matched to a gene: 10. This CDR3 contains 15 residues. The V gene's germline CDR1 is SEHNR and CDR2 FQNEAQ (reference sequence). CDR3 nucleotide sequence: TGTGCCAGCAGAAGGGGGCAGGCACTGAAAGAGACCCAGTACTTC. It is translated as CASRRGQALKETQYF.

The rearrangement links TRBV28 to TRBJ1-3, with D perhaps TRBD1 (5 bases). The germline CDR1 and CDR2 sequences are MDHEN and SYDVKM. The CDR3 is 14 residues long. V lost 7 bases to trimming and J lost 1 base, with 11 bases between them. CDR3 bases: TGTGCCAGCACCGTCGGGGGTTCTGGAAACACCATATATTTT. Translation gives CASTVGGSGNTIYF.

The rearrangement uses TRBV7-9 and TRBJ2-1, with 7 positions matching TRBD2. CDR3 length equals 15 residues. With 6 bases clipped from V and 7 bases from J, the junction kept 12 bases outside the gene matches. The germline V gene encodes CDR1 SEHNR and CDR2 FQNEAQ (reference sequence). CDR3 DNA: TGTGCCAGCAGGAAAGATAGCCCTAGCGGTAATGAGCAGTTCTTC. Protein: CASRKDSPSGNEQFF.

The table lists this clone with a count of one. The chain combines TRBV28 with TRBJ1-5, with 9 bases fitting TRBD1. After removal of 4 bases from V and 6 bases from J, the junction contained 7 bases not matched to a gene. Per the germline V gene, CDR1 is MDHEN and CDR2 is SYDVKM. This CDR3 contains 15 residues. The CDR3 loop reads CASSSAGTGPQPQHF. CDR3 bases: TGTGCCAGCAGTTCCGCCGGGACAGGGCCTCAGCCCCAGCATTTT.

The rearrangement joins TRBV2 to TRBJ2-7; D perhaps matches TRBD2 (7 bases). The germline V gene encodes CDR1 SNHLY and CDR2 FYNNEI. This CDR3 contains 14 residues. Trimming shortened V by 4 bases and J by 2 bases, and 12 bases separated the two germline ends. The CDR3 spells CASSAMGGPYEQYF. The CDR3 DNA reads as TGTGCCAGCAGTGCCATGGGGGGGCCCTACGAGCAGTACTTC.